Following are 15 T cell receptor beta chains from one sample sequenced in a study of cytomegalovirus exposure and HLA in healthy donors. PCR employed 60 Vbeta and 13 Jbeta primers. TCRdb's table, derived via immunoSEQ multiplex PCR, lists solely in-frame clones and lacks some. The data show roughly 120,000 clones, with about 73% seen just once and roughly 8.2% held by the top ten. Sequenced: PBMCs. These receptor sequences come from a woman aged 40 to 50 in good health and CMV-seropositive.

In its sample, this clone was seen once. This chain joins TRBV7-2 and TRBJ1-3, with TRBD1 matching 8 bases. CDR1 and CDR2 (germline): SGHTA, FQGNSA. The junction had 10 bases not matched to a gene; V was cut back by 5 bases and J by 7 bases. The CDR3 contains 15 residues. CDR3 nucleotide sequence: TGTGCCAGCAGCCGTAGGACAGGGCTTGGGAACACCATATATTTT. Encoded protein: CASSRRTGLGNTIYF.

The genes are TRBV6-1 and TRBJ1-1; D might be TRBD1 (5 bases). Trimming removed 6 bases from V and 2 bases from J, with 7 bases in between. Per germline, CDR1 MNHNS and CDR2 SASEGT. The CDR3 extends over 12 amino acids. The CDR3 DNA sequence: TGTGCCAGCAGCAGGGTTAACACTGAAGCTTTCTTT. Its protein is CASSRVNTEAFF.

The gene calls are TRBV5-4 and TRBJ2-7; 10 bases match TRBD2. There are 15 residues in the CDR3. Germline CDR1 is SGHNT and CDR2 is YYREEE (reference sequence). V lost 0 bases and J lost 2; bases outside the gene matches: 2. CDR3 loop: CASSLASGGAYEQYF. Here the CDR3 DNA reads TGTGCCAGCAGCTTGGCGAGCGGGGGGGCCTACGAGCAGTACTTC.

The chain employs TRBV10-3 and TRBJ2-1; maybe TRBD2 (7 bases). This CDR3 comprises 14 residues. Germline V gene sequence: CDR1 ENHRY, CDR2 SYGVKD. Trimming removed 6 bases at V and 5 bases at J, with 14 bases between. The CDR3 is CAISPGGSHNEQFF. Written as DNA, the CDR3 is TGTGCCATCAGCCCGGGGGGCAGCCACAATGAGCAGTTCTTC.

This chain joins TRBV5-5 and TRBJ2-4; 7 positions match TRBD1. There are 14 residues in the CDR3. The V and J ends lost 3 bases and 7 bases, in that order; junction bases with no gene match: 7. Per the germline V gene, CDR1 is SGHKS and CDR2 is YYEKEE (reference sequence). CDR3 sequence reads: CASSSWDSGNIQYF. CDR3 coding DNA: TGTGCCAGCAGCTCATGGGACAGTGGGAACATTCAGTACTTC. Together with reference TRBV5-5 and TRBJ2-4, the CDR3 gives the full variable domain: DAGVTQSPTHLIKTRGQQVTLRCSPISGHKSVSWYQQVLGQGPQFIFQYYEKEERGRGNFPDRFSARQFPNYSSELNVNALLLGDSALYLCASSSWDSGNIQYFGAGTRLSVL.

The gene calls are TRBV2 and TRBJ2-5; D perhaps matches TRBD2 (7 bases). The CDR3 covers 13 residues. The V end was cut by 6 bases, the J end by 11 bases, with 19 bases between. Germline CDR1 SNHLY, CDR2 FYNNEI. CDR3 bases: TGTGCCAGCAGCGCCCAGACAGGCGGGGGTCAGTACTTC. This translates into CASSAQTGGGQYF.

This clone was counted a few times. The genes are TRBV6-1 and TRBJ2-5; D is ambiguous. The CDR3 loop spans 15 amino acids. Germline V CDR1 and CDR2: MNHNS, SASEGT. V lost 2 bases, J lost 1 base, and 11 bases lay in between. CDR3 residues: CASSEYSQIQETQYF. The CDR3 region has the DNA TGTGCCAGCAGTGAATATTCCCAGATCCAAGAGACCCAGTACTTC.

The rearrangement uses TRBV7-2 and TRBJ1-1; D gene uncertain. The CDR3 is 15 residues long. Germline CDR1 reads SGHTA; CDR2 reads FQGNSA. V was clipped by 3 bases and J by 0 bases, with 11 bases between them. The CDR3 here is CASSLAVGVNTEAFF. Written as DNA, the CDR3 is TGTGCCAGCAGCTTGGCGGTTGGTGTGAACACTGAAGCTTTCTTT.

The chain combines TRBV6-5 with TRBJ1-1, with 9 nucleotides matching TRBD1. The trim removed 7 bases at V and 5 bases at J, leaving 11 bases unmatched. This CDR3 is built from 15 residues. Germline V gene lookup returns CDR1 MNHEY and CDR2 SVGAGI. CDR3 DNA: TGTGCCAGCACCCAGTCACAGGGGGCTGGGACTGAAGCTTTCTTT. This gives the protein CASTQSQGAGTEAFF.

The chain couples TRBV7-2 to TRBJ2-7; no definite D call. Germline assignment: CDR1 SGHTA and CDR2 FQGNSA. The V gene lost 1 base and the J gene lost 2 bases, with 12 bases spanning the gap. The CDR3 sequence is 15 residues long. The CDR3 loop is CASSLGSRSTYEQYF. Written as DNA, the CDR3 is TGTGCCAGCAGCTTAGGCAGTCGATCCACCTACGAGCAGTACTTC.

The chain employs TRBV7-2 and TRBJ1-3, with D unresolved. Germline CDR1 reads SGHTA; CDR2 reads FQGNSA. Trimming left V 5 bases short and J 6 bases short, with 17 bases between. This CDR3 has 15 amino acids. CDR3 sequence (DNA): TGTGCCAGCAGCCCATTTCCGGGGTCTATAAACACCATATATTTT. Translation: CASSPFPGSINTIYF.

This chain joins TRBV7-2 and TRBJ1-5; tentatively, D is TRBD1 (5 bases). This CDR3 spans 15 amino acids. CDR1 SGHTA and CDR2 FQGNSA come from the germline V gene. Trimming took 5 bases from V and 6 from J, leaving 17 bases between them. CDR3 nucleotide sequence: TGTGCCAGCAGCCGAAGCAGGGTGGTCGGTCAGCCCCAGCATTTT. This encodes CASSRSRVVGQPQHF. The full variable domain, in which reference TRBV7-2 and TRBJ1-5 provide the parts outside the CDR3, is GAGVSQSPSNKVTEKGKDVELRCDPISGHTALYWYRQSLGQGLEFLIYFQGNSAPDKSGLPSDRFSAERTGGSVSTLTIQRTQQEDSAVYLCASSRSRVVGQPQHFGDGTRLSIL.

V and J are TRBV7-9 and TRBJ1-2, with TRBD1 matching 10 bases. Germline loops: CDR1 SEHNR, CDR2 FQNEAQ (reference sequence). The V segment lost 8 bases and the J segment 2 bases; nucleotides outside the gene matches: 11. The CDR3 length is 16 residues. The CDR3 protein is CASGRGTGVKNYGYTF. CDR3 nucleotides: TGTGCCAGCGGCAGGGGGACAGGGGTTAAAAACTATGGCTACACCTTC.

The J gene is TRBJ1-1, the V gene TRBV13; weak D call: TRBD1 (6 bases). The length of the CDR3 is 14 residues. V was cut by 5 bases and J by 5 bases, with 15 bases left in between. Germline CDR1 is PRHDT and CDR2 is FYEKMQ (reference sequence). The CDR3 DNA follows: TGTGCCAGCAGCCTTTACAGGGTTGAGACTGAAGCTTTCTTT. Residues: CASSLYRVETEAFF.

The gene calls are TRBV18 and TRBJ1-1; 9 nucleotides line up with TRBD1. Trimming at V came to 3 bases and at J to 1 base, leaving 6 bases not matched to a gene. The germline gives CDR1 KGHSH, CDR2 LQKENI. The CDR3 contains 16 residues. The CDR3 protein is CASSPGTGTTNTEAFF. CDR3 sequence (DNA): TGTGCCAGCTCACCGGGGACAGGGACCACGAACACTGAAGCTTTCTTT.